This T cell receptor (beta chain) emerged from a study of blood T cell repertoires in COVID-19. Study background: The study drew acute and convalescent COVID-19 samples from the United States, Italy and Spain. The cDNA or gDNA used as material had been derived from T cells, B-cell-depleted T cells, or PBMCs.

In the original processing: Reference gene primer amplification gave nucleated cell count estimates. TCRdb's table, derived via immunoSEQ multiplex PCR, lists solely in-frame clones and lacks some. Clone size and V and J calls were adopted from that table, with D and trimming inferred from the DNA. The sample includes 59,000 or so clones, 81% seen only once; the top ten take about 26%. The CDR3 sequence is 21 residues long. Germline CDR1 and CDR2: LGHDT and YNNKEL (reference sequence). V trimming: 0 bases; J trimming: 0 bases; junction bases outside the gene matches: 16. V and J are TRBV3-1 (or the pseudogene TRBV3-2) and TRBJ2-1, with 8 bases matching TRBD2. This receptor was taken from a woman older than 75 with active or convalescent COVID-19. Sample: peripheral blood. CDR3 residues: CASSQEPTSGLLQSSYNEQFF. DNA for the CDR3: TGTGCCAGCAGCCAAGAGCCAACTAGCGGCCTACTACAGAGCTCCTACAATGAGCAGTTCTTC.